Listed below are T cell receptor beta chains from one sample, sequenced in a study of T cell changes during pregnancy in multiple sclerosis. TCRdb's table, derived via immunoSEQ multiplex PCR, lists solely in-frame clones and lacks some. The table has some 60,000 clones, roughly 90% seen once; the top ten hold about 0.88%. The sequencing used peripheral blood, collected before pregnancy. Receptors originate from a female donor with multiple sclerosis, enrolled in a pregnancy study. CDR3s include the opening cysteine and the closing phenylalanine or tryptophan.

TRBV2,CASSEPSGGLTDTQYF
TRBV2,CASSEGATGELFF
TRBV7-2,CASSSQSLYEQYF
TRBV6-1,CARRGGRNPEAFF
TRBV19,CATGQGNTDTQYF
TRBV18,CASSPPGTSGYNEQFF
TRBV7-2,CASSLDPSGPSTDTQYF
TRBV7-2,CASSFYQETQYF
TRBV5-1,CASSYIPGQGAPSGANVLTF
TRBV5-1,CASSFGGTNEKLFF
TRBV6-5,CASSLGQGRDTQYF
TRBV7-3,CASSEGADTQYF
TRBV20-1,CSAARTDTQYF
TRBV29-1,CSGGTASGEQFF
TRBV30,CVLASGGQETQYF
TRBV7-9,CASSRPGTLGNEQFF
TRBV9,CASSTQGGRAYGYTF
TRBV7-8,CASSRGQGPGNTIYF
TRBV5-8,CASSIITGEYGYTF
TRBV7-6,CASSAAGQGREQYF
TRBV7-8,CASSLPTGSNQPQHF
TRBV19,CASGKGGAGNTIYF
TRBV4-1,CASSQERGAGRRDSPLHF
TRBV2,CASSVGARSEKLFF
TRBV5-1,CASSVDRISYEQYF
TRBV9,CASSAGLAPDTQYF
TRBV19,CASMGRAGITYEQYF
TRBV7-3,CASSPRDRDGEQYF
TRBV11-1,CASSLGTADWGTQYF
TRBV2,CASSATSGGAGQYF
TRBV7-7,CASSLVPKNTEAFF
TRBV4-1,CASSQEGGGSTDTQYF
TRBV2,CASRVYRGSETQYF
TRBV5-1,CASSFRTGVNEKLFF
TRBV2,CASKGEGGNTEAFF
TRBV5-6,CASSTIRDRVFGNSPLHF
TRBV19,CASSITQGAGSPLHF
TRBV10-3,CAIRRPLSGNTIYF
TRBV7-3,CASSSQALAGSIDEQFF
TRBV5-4,CASSLGGGGGFYGYTF
TRBV6-5,CASSYYAVSGNTIYF
TRBV19,CASNKRDNQETQYF
TRBV6-1,CASSEAGGTGTGSYGYTF